This T cell receptor beta chain was recovered during a study of T cell repertoires in cytomegalovirus infection. The study's findings and limits: The ex vivo response was dominated by HLA-C-restricted CMV-specific TCR beta clonotypes.

Trimming stripped 1 base from V and 8 bases from J, with 12 bases between. The CDR3 has 14 amino acids. TCRdb called the reads again in MiXCR, with one record for every CDR3 protein. The table lists around 770,000 distinct CDR3 sequences, 29% of them singletons. Worth noting for this clonotype: Its antigen is undetermined.

The clonotype comes from a human donor in good health (CMV status not recorded). Some clones in this sample may be carry-over from other donors' samples. The material sequenced was cultured CD8+ T cells from PBMCs, taken from culture after CMV antigen stimulation. The chain combines TRBV12-3 or TRBV12-4 with TRBJ1-5; D unclear. CDR3 amino acids: CASSLGHSVEPQHF. The CDR3 coding sequence is TGTGCCAGCAGTTTAGGCCACTCGGTGGAGCCCCAGCATTTT.